Included here is one T cell receptor (beta chain) sequence, with context. What it recognizes is unknown. The sample comes from a study of memory CD4+ T cells and cytomegalovirus serostatus. Study as a whole: Healthy Belgian adult donors included several CMV-positive and some 24 CMV-negative people.

Germline V gene data show CDR1 as KGHSH and CDR2 as LQKENI. The length of the CDR3 is 15 residues. V lost 3 bases, J lost 2 bases, and 14 bases lay in between. Overall study findings and caveats: Each of 67 CMV-associated TCRbeta sequences occurred in one to five individuals. A US-trained random forest predicted CMV serostatus with median AUC around 0.9.

Single viable CD3+CD4+CD8-CD45RO+ cells were sorted as the memory CD4+ T cells. Authors' processing steps: After removing out-of-frame reads, 2,204,828 distinct TCRbeta sequences remained. The protocol was immunoSEQ multiplex PCR, while the TCRdb copy is restricted to in-frame clones and leaves out a portion. That table supplies the V and J calls and clone size; D and trimming were determined from the DNA. The sample includes about 48,000 clones, around 80% seen only once; the top ten take 0.6% to 0.95%. The sequencing input was memory CD4+ T cells from blood. The sequence came from an adult in good health and CMV-seronegative. The chain uses TRBV18 and TRBJ2-7; D perhaps matches TRBD2 (7 bases). As DNA, the CDR3 is TGTGCCAGCTCACCCCTCCGCGGGGGCGCCTACGAGCAGTACTTC. It encodes CASSPLRGGAYEQYF.